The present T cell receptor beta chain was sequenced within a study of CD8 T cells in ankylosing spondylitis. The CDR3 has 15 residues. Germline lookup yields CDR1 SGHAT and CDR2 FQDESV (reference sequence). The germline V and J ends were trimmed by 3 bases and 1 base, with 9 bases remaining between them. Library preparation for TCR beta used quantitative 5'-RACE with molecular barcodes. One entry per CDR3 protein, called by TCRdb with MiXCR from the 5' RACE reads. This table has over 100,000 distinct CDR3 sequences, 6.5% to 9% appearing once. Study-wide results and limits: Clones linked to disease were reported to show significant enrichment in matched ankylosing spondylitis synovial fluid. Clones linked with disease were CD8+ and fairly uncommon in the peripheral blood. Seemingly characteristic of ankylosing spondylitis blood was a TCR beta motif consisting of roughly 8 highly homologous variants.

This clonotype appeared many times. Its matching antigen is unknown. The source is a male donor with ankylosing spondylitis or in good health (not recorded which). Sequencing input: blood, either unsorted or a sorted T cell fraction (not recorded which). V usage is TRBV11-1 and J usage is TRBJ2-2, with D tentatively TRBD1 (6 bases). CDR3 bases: TGTGCCAGCAGCTTTGTACAGGGGAACACCGGGGAGCTGTTTTTT. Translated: CASSFVQGNTGELFF. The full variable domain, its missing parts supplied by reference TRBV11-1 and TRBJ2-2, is EAEVAQSPRYKITEKSQAVAFWCDPISGHATLYWYRQILGQGPELLVQFQDESVVDDSQLPKDRFSAERLKGVDSTLKIQPAELGDSAMYLCASSFVQGNTGELFFGEGSRLTVL.